The 21 T cell receptor beta chains below were found in one sample sequenced in a study of healthy donors' naive CD4 and CD8 T cells. Each TCR library used approximately 500 ng of total RNA and a linear amplification protocol. TCRdb re-analysed the reads in MiXCR, keeping a single row per CDR3 protein. In the table there are about 200,000 distinct CDR3 sequences, around 80% of which are singletons. The sample was naive CD4+ and CD8+ T cells sorted from blood, pooled from several donors. Every receptor here comes from a pool of human donors in good health; the sample pools cells from several healthy donors.

V is TRBV11-2 and J is TRBJ2-7; 7 nucleotides agree with TRBD2. This CDR3 has 15 residues. CDR1 is SGHAT and CDR2 is FQNNGV in the germline V gene. V lost 0 bases to trimming and J lost 4 bases; unmatched junction nucleotides: 6. CDR3 loop: CASSLEAGEVYEQYF. Here the CDR3 DNA reads TGTGCCAGCAGCTTAGAGGCGGGAGAGGTGTACGAGCAGTACTTC.

The chain employs TRBV11-1 and TRBJ2-7; perhaps TRBD2 as D (5 bases). Germline V lookup: CDR1 SGHAT, CDR2 FQDESV (reference sequence). Between the trimmed V and J ends, which lost 3 bases and 2 bases, there was a span of 17 bases. This CDR3 is 16 amino acids long. This CDR3 reads CASSLEVGLRAYEQYF. The CDR3 DNA is TGTGCCAGCAGCTTGGAGGTGGGTCTCCGCGCCTACGAGCAGTACTTC.

The gene calls are TRBV2 and TRBJ2-7; tentatively, D is TRBD1 (5 bases). The V gene's germline CDR1 is SNHLY and CDR2 FYNNEI. The V end was cut by 3 bases, the J end by 1 base, with 10 bases between. This CDR3 contains 14 residues. CDR3 protein: CASSDPDRSYEQYF. Written as DNA, the CDR3 is TGTGCCAGCAGTGACCCCGACAGATCCTACGAGCAGTACTTC.

This clonotype has only a few counts. The gene calls are TRBV6-5 and TRBJ1-1; no reliable D call. The CDR3 sequence is 13 residues long. V was trimmed by 4 bases and J by 0 bases, leaving 6 bases between them. Per germline, CDR1 MNHEY and CDR2 SVGAGI. The CDR3 sequence: CASSSPMNTEAFF. The DNA for the CDR3 is TGTGCCAGCAGTTCCCCCATGAACACTGAAGCTTTCTTT.

V usage is TRBV6-1 and J usage is TRBJ1-1, with 7 bases that match TRBD1. The CDR3 contains 15 residues. Germline V gene sequence: CDR1 MNHNS, CDR2 SASEGT. V was clipped by 7 bases and J by 4 bases; unmatched bases: 12. CDR3: CASNFKGGVGTEAFF. In DNA form, the CDR3 reads TGTGCCAGCAACTTTAAAGGGGGCGTGGGCACTGAAGCTTTCTTT.

V is TRBV5-1 and J is TRBJ2-1; D is possibly TRBD1 (5 bases). The CDR3 length is 13 residues. From germline, CDR1 is SGHRS and CDR2 YFSETQ. The ends were cut back, 0 bases at V and 10 bases at J, with 11 bases in the middle. CDR3 DNA: TGCGCCAGCAGCTTGGGACAGTCGAGGGAGCAGTTCTTC. Its translation is CASSLGQSREQFF.

The rearrangement joins TRBV5-1 to TRBJ1-1, with 7 bases lining up with TRBD1. CDR1 is SGHRS, CDR2 YFSETQ, per germline. CDR3 length: 16 amino acids. J lost 1 base, V lost 4 bases, and 10 bases had no gene match. The CDR3 is CASSTSQGSSNTEAFF. CDR3 DNA: TGCGCCAGCAGCACCTCACAGGGGTCCTCGAACACTGAAGCTTTCTTT.

The rearrangement joins TRBV19 to TRBJ1-1, with no clear D. The CDR3 sequence is 15 residues long. Germline V lookup: CDR1 LNHDA, CDR2 SQIVND (reference sequence). Trimming left V 3 bases short and J 0 bases short, with 11 bases between. CDR3 loop: CASSIGERMNTEAFF. The CDR3 bases are TGTGCCAGTAGTATCGGGGAGAGAATGAACACTGAAGCTTTCTTT. The complete variable domain, with remaining parts taken from reference TRBV19 and TRBJ1-1, reads DGGITQSPKYLFRKEGQNVTLSCEQNLNHDAMYWYRQDPGQGLRLIYYSQIVNDFQKGDIAEGYSVSREKKESFPLTVTSAQKNPTAFYLCASSIGERMNTEAFFGQGTRLTVV.

The chain links TRBV10-3 to TRBJ2-3; D gene ambiguous. CDR3 length equals 13 residues. Germline CDR1 and CDR2: ENHRY and SYGVKD. The germline V and J ends were trimmed by 9 bases and 5 bases, with 15 bases remaining between them. The CDR3 region has the DNA TGTGCCATGAAGCCGAGGCTAGAAGATACGCAGTATTTT. Its protein is CAMKPRLEDTQYF.

The V gene is TRBV29-1, the J gene TRBJ2-7; unclear D gene. The CDR3 runs to 11 residues. Germline assignment: CDR1 SQVTM and CDR2 ANQGSEA. CDR3 nucleotide sequence: TGCAGTTGCAATCCGGGTTGCGAGCAGTACTTC. Translation: CSCNPGCEQYF.

The V call is TRBV27, the J call TRBJ2-7; TRBD2 matches at 7 bases. CDR3 length: 13 amino acids. Germline assignment: CDR1 MNHEY and CDR2 SMNVEV (reference sequence). Trimming at V came to 6 bases and at J to 4 bases, leaving 6 bases not matched to a gene. The CDR3 protein is CASSRLARYEQYF. CDR3 DNA: TGTGCCAGCAGCCGACTAGCTCGGTACGAGCAGTACTTC.

This rearrangement joins TRBV12-3 or TRBV12-4 to TRBJ1-1; no reliable D call. Trimming took 5 bases from V and 7 from J, leaving 17 bases between them. The CDR3 extends over 14 amino acids. CDR3 DNA sequence: TGTGCCAGCAGTACCAGGAGGCAGGCAGATGAAGCTTTCTTT. Its translation is CASSTRRQADEAFF.

This clonotype was detected a few times. The V call is TRBV12-3 or TRBV12-4, the J call TRBJ2-7, with D perhaps TRBD1 (6 bases). Trimming pared 7 bases from V and 6 bases from J, leaving 16 bases between. This CDR3 contains 13 residues. CDR3 bases: TGTGCCAGCAAGGACAGCCCCACAGCCGAGCAGTACTTC. Encoded protein: CASKDSPTAEQYF.

The chain uses TRBV27 and TRBJ2-3; D may match TRBD1 or TRBD2 (5 bases each). Trimming pared 5 bases from V and 6 bases from J, leaving 15 bases between. The CDR3 contains 14 residues. Germline V CDR1 and CDR2: MNHEY, SMNVEV (reference sequence). The CDR3 protein is CASSRDGPADTQYF. The DNA for the CDR3 is TGTGCCAGCAGTCGGGACGGACCCGCCGATACGCAGTATTTT.

This clonotype has a handful of counts. This chain joins TRBV29-1 and TRBJ1-2; unclear D gene. The CDR3 has 12 amino acids. V lost 1 base and J 7 bases, leaving 10 bases between the germline ends. In germline, CDR1 is SQVTM, CDR2 ANQGSEA. CDR3 DNA sequence: TGCAGCGTTGAAGGTGGGGTCCGTGGCTACACCTTC. This gives the protein CSVEGGVRGYTF.

This chain uses TRBV10-3 with TRBJ2-3, with TRBD2 as a possible D gene (5 bases). Trimming left V 2 bases short and J 2 bases short, with 11 bases between. This CDR3 has 15 residues. From germline, CDR1 is ENHRY and CDR2 SYGVKD. The CDR3 protein is CAISETRLPTDTQYF. The CDR3, as DNA: TGTGCCATCAGTGAGACCCGACTACCCACAGATACGCAGTATTTT.

V usage is TRBV11-2 and J usage is TRBJ2-1, with TRBD2 as a possible D gene (5 bases). The V end lost 4 bases, the J end lost 0 bases, and 10 bases lay between the germline ends. Looked up from germline, CDR1 is SGHAT and CDR2 is FQNNGV. The CDR3 length is 15 residues. CDR3 residues: CASSSRAVSYNEQFF. The DNA for the CDR3 is TGTGCCAGCAGCTCCCGAGCGGTCTCCTACAATGAGCAGTTCTTC.

The V call is TRBV29-1, the J call TRBJ2-7, with TRBD1 matching 7 bases. The J segment lost 3 bases and the V segment lost 5 bases, leaving 7 bases of the junction unmatched. Looked up from germline, CDR1 is SQVTM and CDR2 is ANQGSEA. The CDR3 is made up of 13 amino acids. As DNA, the CDR3 is TGCAGCGTTTCTAGGACAGGCCGCTACGAGCAGTACTTC. Translated: CSVSRTGRYEQYF.

This clonotype was recorded a few times. This chain connects TRBV19 to TRBJ1-5; the D is unclear. The germline gives CDR1 LNHDA, CDR2 SQIVND (reference sequence). The V and J ends lost 3 bases and 5 bases respectively, with 8 bases between them. The CDR3 sequence is 13 residues long. The CDR3 loop reads CASSIQVDQPQHF. CDR3 nucleotides: TGTGCCAGTAGTATCCAGGTGGATCAGCCCCAGCATTTT.

This chain uses TRBV5-4 with TRBJ2-5, with a tentative D call TRBD2 (6 bases). Germline lookup yields CDR1 SGHNT and CDR2 YYREEE (reference sequence). The CDR3 is made up of 13 amino acids. Deletions cut 4 bases from V and 7 bases from J, with 14 bases between. The CDR3 sequence: CASSADYPGTQYF. CDR3 sequence (DNA): TGTGCCAGCAGCGCGGACTACCCTGGGACCCAGTACTTC. The full variable domain, its missing parts supplied by reference TRBV5-4 and TRBJ2-5, is ETGVTQSPTHLIKTRGQQVTLRCSSQSGHNTVSWYQQALGQGPQFIFQYYREEENGRGNFPPRFSGLQFPNYSSELNVNALELDDSALYLCASSADYPGTQYFGPGTRLLVL.

A few counts support this clonotype. The rearrangement links TRBV27 to TRBJ2-3; 9 bases are shared with TRBD2. This CDR3 spans 17 amino acids. J gave up 2 bases and V 3 bases, and 9 bases lay outside the gene matches. Germline loops: CDR1 MNHEY, CDR2 SMNVEV (reference sequence). The CDR3: CASSFRRAGGPTDTQYF. The DNA for the CDR3 is TGTGCCAGCAGTTTCCGCCGAGCGGGAGGCCCCACAGATACGCAGTATTTT.